This T cell receptor (beta chain) was recorded in a study of tumor T cells in aggressive B-cell lymphoma (dated by TCRdb to 2015 to 2018). As for this clone: No antigen is known for it. Mismatch with germline at one junction end may stem from a read error.

Library preparation was by the immunoSEQ multiplex PCR assay. TCRdb provides this immuneACCESS table in a form limited to in-frame rearrangements. Some clones are lacking; in checked studies, under half of them reflect an unresolved V gene, and why the rest are absent is not known. A total of around 2,500 clones appear in this sample, less than 90% of them only once. The ten largest clones represent approximately 2.8% of the sample. From its cysteine to its phenylalanine, the CDR3 spans 10 amino acids. Only the CDR3 DNA is retained, 30 bases long and in frame from the first base. The germline V gene yields SGHTA for CDR1 and FQGNSA for CDR2.

The rearrangement joined TRBV7-2 to TRBJ1-1; the D gene is not confidently resolved. Sequencing input: tumor tissue. The receptor was isolated from an adult with diffuse large B cell lymphoma. The CDR3 loop reads CASSLGRTTF. The nucleotide sequence reads TGTGCCAGCAGCTTAGGCCGAACTACATTT.